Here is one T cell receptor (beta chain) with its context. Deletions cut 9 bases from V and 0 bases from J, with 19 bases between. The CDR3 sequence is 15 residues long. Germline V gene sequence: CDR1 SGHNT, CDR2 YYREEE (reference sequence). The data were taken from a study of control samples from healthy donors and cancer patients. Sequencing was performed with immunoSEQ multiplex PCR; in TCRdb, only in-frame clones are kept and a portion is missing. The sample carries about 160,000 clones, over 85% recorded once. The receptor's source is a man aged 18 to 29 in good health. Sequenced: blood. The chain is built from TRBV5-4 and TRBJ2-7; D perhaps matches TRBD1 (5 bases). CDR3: CATNAGGASSYEQYF. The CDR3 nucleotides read TGTGCCACCAATGCAGGTGGGGCCAGCTCCTACGAGCAGTACTTC.